These T cell receptor beta chains were read from a single sample in a study of cytomegalovirus exposure and HLA in healthy donors. Measured with immunoSEQ multiplex PCR; TCRdb has only the in-frame clones, and not every one. The data hold 160,000 or so clones, with roughly 80% observed a single time. Sequenced input: PBMCs. These TCRs come from a man between 18 and 29 years old in good health and CMV-seropositive. CDR3s include the opening cysteine and the closing phenylalanine or tryptophan. Fields, in order: V gene, clone size, D gene, J gene, CDR3 protein, CDR3 DNA. A D gene is named only where the DNA matches it firmly. Size values are once, few and many counts, or a class for expanded clones, and some rows have none.

TRBV28	-	-	TRBJ1-2	CASTLPDTNDGYTF	TGTGCCAGCACCTTACCGGACACAAACGATGGCTACACCTTC
TRBV4-3	-	TRBD1	TRBJ1-1	CASSPEWDRLNTEAFF	TGCGCCAGCAGCCCTGAATGGGACAGGTTGAACACTGAAGCTTTCTTT
TRBV5-6	-	-	TRBJ2-7	CASSLLWGEYEQYF	TGTGCCAGCAGCTTGTTGTGGGGGGAGTACGAGCAGTACTTC
TRBV15	few	-	TRBJ1-1	CATSRGQNTEAFF	TGTGCCACCAGCAGAGGACAGAACACTGAAGCTTTCTTT
TRBV5-8	-	TRBD1	TRBJ2-3	CASSLGDSDTDTQYF	TGTGCCAGCAGCTTGGGGGACAGCGACACAGATACGCAGTATTTT
TRBV5-5	few	-	TRBJ1-2	CASSLLPGPYGYTF	TGTGCCAGCAGCTTGTTGCCAGGTCCCTATGGCTACACCTTC
TRBV15	-	TRBD2	TRBJ2-7	CATSREASGTFSYEQYF	TGTGCCACCAGCAGAGAAGCTAGCGGGACTTTCTCCTACGAGCAGTACTTC
TRBV27	-	TRBD2	TRBJ2-5	CASSPRTRRQETQYF	TGTGCCAGCAGCCCCCGGACTAGGAGGCAAGAGACCCAGTACTTC
TRBV5-6	few	TRBD2	TRBJ2-1	CASSFGTSGGEQFF	TGTGCCAGCAGCTTTGGGACTAGCGGGGGTGAGCAGTTCTTC
TRBV5-1	-	-	TRBJ2-7	CASSDRTSGGAGSEQYF	TGCGCCAGCAGCGACCGGACTAGTGGGGGGGCCGGTAGCGAGCAGTACTTC
TRBV6-1	-	-	TRBJ2-7	CASSPALDRSYEQYF	TGTGCCAGCAGCCCCGCCCTCGACAGGTCCTACGAGCAGTACTTC
TRBV6-1	few	-	TRBJ1-2	CASSGKATGGYTF	TGTGCCAGCAGTGGGAAGGCGACGGGGGGCTACACCTTC
TRBV14	-	-	TRBJ2-7	CASSQGVISYF	TGTGCCAGCAGCCAAGGAGTAATCTCGTACTTC
TRBV28	-	-	TRBJ2-2	CASSSGFSGELFF	TGTGCCAGCAGTTCCGGGTTTTCCGGGGAGCTGTTTTTT
TRBV7-6	-	TRBD1	TRBJ2-7	CASSSSGQGYEQYF	TGTGCCAGCAGCTCGTCTGGACAGGGCTACGAGCAGTACTTC
TRBV10-2	once	-	TRBJ1-3	CASSERGNSGNTIYF	TGCGCCAGCAGTGAGCGGGGGAACTCTGGAAACACCATATATTTT
TRBV18	-	-	TRBJ1-5	CASSEQDHQPQHF	TGTGCCAGCTCCGAACAGGACCATCAGCCCCAGCATTTT
TRBV27	-	TRBD2	TRBJ2-1	CASAGTRDNEQFF	TGTGCCAGCGCCGGGACTAGAGACAATGAGCAGTTCTTC
TRBV5-1	-	-	TRBJ1-1	CASRQPGLGNTEAFF	TGCGCCAGCAGACAGCCGGGACTGGGGAACACTGAAGCTTTCTTT
TRBV7-2	few	TRBD2	TRBJ2-1	CASSVTGGQFF	TGTGCCAGCAGCGTAACGGGAGGGCAGTTCTTC
TRBV19	once	-	TRBJ1-5	CASSPQGHQPQHF	TGTGCCAGTAGTCCCCAGGGTCATCAGCCCCAGCATTTT
TRBV5-4	-	-	TRBJ1-1	CASSLEKGEAFF	TGTGCCAGCAGCTTGGAAAAGGGGGAAGCTTTCTTT